Described below is a single T cell receptor beta chain sequence and its context. The antigen remains unidentified. These data are taken from a study of T cells expressing NK-cell markers. Findings of the study overall: Whether the expanded NKG2C+ T cell clones recognized HCMV remained unclear.

This CDR3 contains 16 residues. Per the germline V gene, CDR1 is LGHNA and CDR2 is YSLEER. TCRdb reprocessed the 5' RACE reads and reports one entry per CDR3 protein, with no DNA. The sample includes a few hundred thousand distinct CDR3 sequences. The chain employs TRBV4-3 and TRBJ2-7; as DNA is missing, the TRBD1 call by TCRdb cannot be tested. Sequencing was carried out using blood T cells: a sorted CD56 or NKG2C T cell subset, CD4+ or CD8+ T cells, or bulk PBMC T cells (not recorded which). The TCR originated in a man aged 18 to 30 in good health. The CDR3 protein is CASSQETGGFGNEQYF.